This TCR beta chain came from a study of T-cell reconstitution after alpha-beta-depleted transplantation in children. Study outcomes and limitations: Several hundred expanded graft clones reportedly gave rise to the alpha-beta T cells present about two months after transplant. T-cell counts and diversity at one year following transplant were attributed mainly to newly produced T cells. Several patients had high TCRbeta diversity at day 60; it came from surviving recipient T cells and thymic progenitors.

The CDR3 length is 15 residues. Germline assignment: CDR1 GTSNPN and CDR2 SVGIG (reference sequence). The junction had 8 bases not matched to a gene; V was cut back by 2 bases and J by 3 bases. The TCRbeta library incorporated unique molecular identifiers. TCRdb called the PCR reads again in MiXCR, with one record for every CDR3 protein. The data show 450,000 to 600,000 distinct CDR3 sequences, with about 11% seen just once and around 2% held by the top ten. This clonotype was counted between two and nine times. What it recognizes is unknown. The sample in question was PBMCs, obtained before TCRalphabeta/CD19-depleted stem cell transplant. The chain uses TRBV30 and TRBJ2-3; the match to TRBD2 covers 7 bases. This clonotype originated in a child aged 2-15 years with inherited bone marrow failure, due to receive a stem cell transplant. This CDR3 is CAWSWEAGVTDTQYF. CDR3 nucleotides: TGTGCCTGGAGTTGGGAGGCGGGAGTTACAGATACGCAGTATTTT.